The 22 T cell receptor beta chains below all came from one sample that was sequenced in a study of blood T cell repertoires in COVID-19. This table comes from immunoSEQ multiplex PCR, and its TCRdb copy is limited to in-frame clones, with some not included. Among about 69,000 clones listed, approximately 86% were seen once. Sequencing was performed on peripheral blood. Source of these receptors: a man aged 35-49 years with COVID-19, enrolled during active disease.

The rearrangement joins TRBV30 to TRBJ2-7; TRBD1 is a possible D gene (6 bases). Deletions cut 0 bases from V and 3 bases from J, with 12 bases between. The CDR3 is 14 amino acids. Germline loops: CDR1 GTSNPN, CDR2 SVGIG (reference sequence). The CDR3 region is CAWSVLWTDYEQYF. As DNA, the CDR3 is TGTGCCTGGAGTGTACTATGGACAGACTACGAGCAGTACTTC.

This sequence joins TRBV11-2 and TRBJ2-6; D not certain. The V gene lost 5 bases and the J gene lost 1 base, with 9 bases spanning the gap. CDR3 length equals 15 residues. Germline values: CDR1 SGHAT, CDR2 FQNNGV. DNA of the CDR3: TGTGCCAGCAGCCTATACTTTTCTGGGGCCAACGTCCTGACTTTC. Its translation: CASSLYFSGANVLTF.

The rearrangement links TRBV27 to TRBJ1-5, with 10 bases identical to TRBD1. The germline V gene has CDR1 MNHEY and CDR2 SMNVEV (reference sequence). The CDR3 extends over 16 amino acids. J lost 2 bases, V lost 9 bases, and 10 bases had no gene match. The CDR3 DNA follows: TGTGCCAGTTCCACATCCGGGACAGGGGGCAATCAGCCCCAGCATTTT. Its protein is CASSTSGTGGNQPQHF.

CDR3 sequence: CASSLSVDREILDYGYTF. CDR3 coding DNA: TGTGCCAGCAGCTTGTCTGTGGACAGAGAGATCCTCGACTATGGCTACACCTTC. The genes are TRBV3-1 (or the pseudogene TRBV3-2) and TRBJ1-2; D perhaps matches TRBD1 (6 bases). V was trimmed by 5 bases and J by 3 bases, leaving 25 bases between them. Germline loops: CDR1 LGHDT, CDR2 YNNKEL (reference sequence). The CDR3 is 18 amino acids.

The CDR3 DNA reads as TGTGCCAGCAGCGCTGGAGCAGGGGGTCGCGAGACCCAGTACTTC. Its protein is CASSAGAGGRETQYF. The chain recombines TRBV9 with TRBJ2-5; 7 positions agree with TRBD1. The V gene's germline CDR1 is SGDLS and CDR2 YYNGEE. The CDR3 is 15 residues long. The J segment lost 5 bases and the V segment lost 3 bases, leaving 10 bases of the junction unmatched.

The chain uses TRBV24-1 and TRBJ1-6; no reliable D call. Per the germline V gene, CDR1 is KGHDR and CDR2 is SFDVKD. This CDR3 is built from 17 residues. Trimming removed 0 bases from V and 5 bases from J, with 13 bases in between. The DNA for the CDR3 is TGTGCCACCAGTGATTTGTCAGAAGTTGGCCATAATTCACCCCTCCACTTT. Its protein product is CATSDLSEVGHNSPLHF.

This sequence joins TRBV27 and TRBJ1-3; possibly TRBD1 for D (6 bases). Germline loops: CDR1 MNHEY, CDR2 SMNVEV (reference sequence). This CDR3 is built from 15 residues. With 5 bases removed from V and 3 bases from J, the gap between germline ends came to 14 bases. DNA of the CDR3: TGTGCCAGCAGTCCGGGACACTATGTTGGAAACACCATATATTTT. It translates to CASSPGHYVGNTIYF.

This clone was found many times. The chain links TRBV24-1 to TRBJ1-5; D is uncertain. Deletions cut 9 bases from V and 4 bases from J, with 9 bases between. The CDR3 is 12 amino acids. Germline V CDR1 and CDR2: KGHDR, SFDVKD. Here the CDR3 reads CATPSPNQPQHF. The CDR3 DNA follows: TGTGCCACCCCCTCCCCGAATCAGCCCCAGCATTTT.

The V gene is TRBV15, the J gene TRBJ2-5; TRBD2 matches 8 bases. CDR1 is LNHNV and CDR2 is YYDKDF in the germline V gene (reference sequence). The CDR3 sequence is 15 residues long. J lost 4 bases, V lost 3 bases, and 7 bases had no gene match. The CDR3 here is CATSSDGLAGETQYF. The CDR3 DNA reads TGTGCCACCAGCAGCGACGGACTAGCCGGAGAGACCCAGTACTTC.

The V gene is TRBV9, the J gene TRBJ1-2; 9 positions match TRBD1. CDR1 and CDR2 (germline): SGDLS, YYNGEE. The CDR3 runs to 14 residues. Trimming at V came to 0 bases and at J to 5 bases, leaving 2 bases not matched to a gene. The CDR3 region has the DNA TGTGCCAGCAGCGTAGACGGGACAGGGTATGGCTACACCTTC. Translated: CASSVDGTGYGYTF.

V is TRBV3-1 (or the pseudogene TRBV3-2) and J is TRBJ1-2, with 7 positions matching TRBD1. There are 13 residues in the CDR3. The germline gives CDR1 LGHDT, CDR2 YNNKEL (reference sequence). The J segment lost 8 bases and the V segment lost 1 base, leaving 4 bases of the junction unmatched. CDR3 in amino acids: CASSQVQGNGYTF. CDR3 nucleotide sequence: TGTGCCAGCAGCCAAGTACAGGGGAACGGCTACACCTTC.

V gene TRBV5-1 combines with J gene TRBJ2-3; 13 nucleotides align to TRBD2. The trim removed 1 base at V and 5 bases at J, leaving 7 bases unmatched. The CDR3 contains 17 residues. Germline-derived CDR1 and CDR2 are SGHRS and YFSETQ. The CDR3 here is CASSLKLAGGSGDTQYF. CDR3 nucleotide sequence: TGCGCCAGCAGCTTGAAACTAGCGGGGGGGTCAGGAGATACGCAGTATTTT.

The chain employs TRBV2 and TRBJ2-6; 11 bases are a match to TRBD1. The CDR3 has 14 amino acids. V lost 11 bases and J lost 0; bases outside the gene matches: 0. Per germline, CDR1 SNHLY and CDR2 FYNNEI. The CDR3 DNA reads as TGTGCCGGGACAGGGGGCTCTGGGGCCAACGTCCTGACTTTC. Its translation is CAGTGGSGANVLTF.

This clone has only a few counts. This sample also contains other DNA sequences that code for the same CDR3. The genes are TRBV30 and TRBJ1-5, with 7 bases that match TRBD1. Per the germline V gene, CDR1 is GTSNPN and CDR2 is SVGIG (reference sequence). Trimming cost V 1 base and J 5 bases; bases outside gene matches: 2. The CDR3 length is 13 residues. The CDR3 spells CAWSGQGDQPQHF. Written as DNA, the CDR3 is TGTGCCTGGAGTGGACAGGGTGATCAGCCCCAGCATTTT.

The chain employs TRBV6-5 and TRBJ1-2; 9 bases align to TRBD1. Per the germline V gene, CDR1 is MNHEY and CDR2 is SVGAGI. The J segment lost 7 bases and the V segment lost 6 bases, leaving 6 bases of the junction unmatched. The CDR3 totals 13 residues. CDR3 nucleotides: TGTGCCAGCAGATGGGACAGGGTATCTGGCTACACCTTC. Encoded protein: CASRWDRVSGYTF.

The gene calls are TRBV11-2 and TRBJ2-3; 7 positions match TRBD2. Trimming cost V 5 bases and J 0 bases; bases outside gene matches: 5. This CDR3 has 15 residues. CDR1 and CDR2 from the germline V gene are SGHAT and FQNNGV. The CDR3 protein is CASSAPSGSTDTQYF. As DNA, the CDR3 is TGTGCCAGCAGCGCTCCTAGCGGCAGCACAGATACGCAGTATTTT.

The rearrangement uses TRBV7-9 and TRBJ2-5, with D perhaps TRBD2 (6 bases). Trimming cost V 3 bases and J 2 bases, with 13 bases left between them. CDR3 length equals 15 residues. Germline-derived CDR1 and CDR2 are SEHNR and FQNEAQ (reference sequence). CDR3 DNA sequence: TGTGCCAGCAGCTTCGACTTAGCGGTGCAAGAGACCCAGTACTTC. This sequence encodes CASSFDLAVQETQYF.

The V and J genes are TRBV5-1 and TRBJ2-4, with a possible D match to TRBD1 (5 bases). Germline CDR1 SGHRS, CDR2 YFSETQ. The CDR3 consists of 13 residues. V shed 2 bases and J shed 8 bases, with 11 bases lying between them. The DNA of the CDR3 is TGCGCCAGCAGCTTAGGACACCCAGACATTCAGTACTTC. Translating gives CASSLGHPDIQYF.

This sequence joins TRBV6-5 and TRBJ2-1; 9 bases match TRBD1. The CDR3 length is 15 residues. The V gene's germline CDR1 is MNHEY and CDR2 SVGAGI. Trimming removed 9 bases from V and 8 bases from J; junction bases left unmatched: 14. Here the CDR3 reads CARPPGQGSYDEQFF. As DNA, the CDR3 is TGTGCCAGACCTCCGGGACAGGGCTCTTACGATGAGCAGTTCTTC.

The chain employs TRBV5-1 and TRBJ2-7; 15 bases are shared with TRBD2. The V and J ends lost 4 bases and 0 bases, in that order; junction bases with no gene match: 5. Per germline, CDR1 SGHRS and CDR2 YFSETQ. The CDR3 is 17 residues long. The CDR3 loop is CASSPGTSGGSSYEQYF. In DNA form, the CDR3 reads TGCGCCAGCAGCCCGGGGACTAGCGGGGGGTCCTCCTACGAGCAGTACTTC.

The rearrangement joins TRBV27 to TRBJ1-5; TRBD1 aligns across 11 bases. CDR3 size: 16 residues. The V gene's germline CDR1 is MNHEY and CDR2 SMNVEV (reference sequence). V lost 9 bases and J lost 3; bases outside the gene matches: 10. The CDR3 is CASSGQGAHLNQPQHF. As DNA, the CDR3 is TGTGCCAGTTCTGGACAGGGGGCACATCTCAATCAGCCCCAGCATTTT.

This clone showed up just a few times. The chain is built from TRBV5-1 and TRBJ1-4; possibly TRBD1 for D (6 bases). The germline V gene encodes CDR1 SGHRS and CDR2 YFSETQ. The V end was cut by 2 bases, the J end by 6 bases, with 11 bases between. The CDR3 consists of 14 residues. CDR3 loop: CASSFGGGDEKLFF. The CDR3 bases are TGCGCCAGCAGCTTTGGCGGGGGCGATGAAAAACTGTTTTTT.